The 28 T cell receptor beta chains given below trace back to one sample, sequenced in a study of cytomegalovirus exposure and HLA in healthy donors. Primers for the PCR totalled 60 Vbeta and 13 Jbeta. TCRdb's table, derived via immunoSEQ multiplex PCR, lists solely in-frame clones and lacks some. The sample yields about 130,000 clones, 81% seen once. Sequencing was performed on PBMCs. Receptors were obtained from a man younger than 35 in good health and CMV-seropositive.

The chain couples TRBV2 to TRBJ1-2, with D perhaps matching TRBD1 (6 bases). V lost 5 bases and J 6 bases, leaving 16 bases between the germline ends. The CDR3 length is 14 residues. Germline V gene data show CDR1 as SNHLY and CDR2 as FYNNEI. The CDR3 bases are TGTGCCAGCAGTCCCACAGGGCTGGAGGATGGCTACACCTTC. Its protein product is CASSPTGLEDGYTF. Drawing the rest from reference TRBV2 and TRBJ1-2, the complete variable domain is EPEVTQTPSHQVTQMGQEVILRCVPISNHLYFYWYRQILGQKVEFLVSFYNNEISEKSEIFDDQFSVERPDGSNFTLKIRSTKLEDSAMYFCASSPTGLEDGYTFGSGTRLTVV.

The CDR3 here is CASSARVDYLRVPDTQYF. In DNA form, the CDR3 reads TGCGCCAGCAGCGCTCGAGTGGACTACCTGCGGGTGCCAGATACGCAGTATTTT. The genes are TRBV5-1 and TRBJ2-3, with a tentative D call TRBD2 (6 bases). The CDR3 has 18 residues. The V gene's germline CDR1 is SGHRS and CDR2 YFSETQ. The V gene lost 4 bases and the J gene lost 4 bases, with 25 bases spanning the gap. Full variable domain (outside the CDR3, taken from reference TRBV5-1 and TRBJ2-3): KAGVTQTPRYLIKTRGQQVTLSCSPISGHRSVSWYQQTPGQGLQFLFEYFSETQRNKGNFPGRFSGRQFSNSRSEMNVSTLELGDSALYLCASSARVDYLRVPDTQYFGPGTRLTVL.

The V call is TRBV7-9, the J call TRBJ2-7; 8 bases line up with TRBD1. V shed 2 bases, J shed 3 bases, and the junction held 6 bases outside the gene matches. Germline CDR1 reads SEHNR; CDR2 reads FQNEAQ (reference sequence). CDR3 length: 15 amino acids. CDR3 coding DNA: TGTGCCAGCAGCTTAAGGGCAGGGGGCAACTACGAGCAGTACTTC. Amino acids: CASSLRAGGNYEQYF.

The J gene is TRBJ1-2, the V gene TRBV11-2; 8 bases are a match to TRBD1. Germline CDR1 is SGHAT and CDR2 is FQNNGV. The CDR3 is made up of 13 amino acids. V was pared by 5 bases and J by 8 bases, with 7 bases of the junction left unmatched. The CDR3 protein is CASSPRTGRGYTF. CDR3 coding DNA: TGTGCCAGCAGCCCTCGGACAGGGAGGGGCTACACCTTC.

In this sample, this clone turned up many times. The genes are TRBV6-1 and TRBJ2-2, with TRBD1 matching over 9 bases. After removal of 7 bases from V and 3 bases from J, the junction contained 6 bases not matched to a gene. Germline V gene sequence: CDR1 MNHNS, CDR2 SASEGT. The CDR3 sequence is 15 residues long. The DNA of the CDR3 is TGTGCCAGCATGACGGGGACAGGGCACACCGGGGAGCTGTTTTTT. Translated, it gives CASMTGTGHTGELFF.

The chain recombines TRBV27 with TRBJ2-3; D unresolved. CDR3 length equals 14 residues. The V end lost 3 bases, the J end lost 0 bases, and 7 bases lay between the germline ends. CDR1 MNHEY and CDR2 SMNVEV come from the germline V gene (reference sequence). CDR3 loop: CASSFGGSTDTQYF. CDR3 DNA sequence: TGTGCCAGCAGTTTTGGCGGAAGCACAGATACGCAGTATTTT.

The gene calls are TRBV9 and TRBJ2-6; 8 bases are a match to TRBD2. V shed 4 bases and J 3 bases; nucleotides not matched to a gene: 3. The germline V gene encodes CDR1 SGDLS and CDR2 YYNGEE. CDR3 length: 15 residues. CDR3 amino acids: CASSPGGSGANVLTF. CDR3 nucleotide sequence: TGTGCCAGCAGCCCGGGGGGGAGTGGGGCCAACGTCCTGACTTTC.

The chain links TRBV5-7 to TRBJ2-2; TRBD1 aligns across 10 bases. TRBV5-7 is labeled an ORF, and its function is uncertain. This CDR3 has 16 amino acids. J gave up 6 bases and V 4 bases, and 9 bases lay outside the gene matches. DNA of the CDR3: TGTGCCAGCAGCAAACCCGGGACAGGGGTCGCCGGGGAGCTGTTTTTT. Its translation is CASSKPGTGVAGELFF.

The genes are TRBV29-1 and TRBJ1-6; tentative D call: TRBD1 (5 bases). The CDR3 loop spans 16 amino acids. Trimming pared 0 bases from V and 7 bases from J, leaving 16 bases between. Per germline, CDR1 SQVTM and CDR2 ANQGSEA. The CDR3 coding sequence is TGCAGCGTTGAAGAGATCGACAGCTTCGGGAATTCACCCCTCCACTTT. It codes for CSVEEIDSFGNSPLHF.

The chain employs TRBV14 and TRBJ1-2; 7 bases fit TRBD1. In germline, CDR1 is SGHDN, CDR2 FVKESK. The CDR3 totals 15 residues. With 0 bases clipped from V and 8 bases from J, the junction kept 9 bases outside the gene matches. CDR3 sequence (DNA): TGTGCCAGCAGCCAAGACCTTGACAGGGAGGACGGCTACACCTTC. Residues: CASSQDLDREDGYTF.

The rearrangement joins TRBV5-6 to TRBJ2-7; D may be TRBD1 (5 bases). Trimming shortened V by 1 base and J by 0 bases, and 8 bases separated the two germline ends. The CDR3 is 14 residues long. Germline CDR1 and CDR2: SGHDT and YYEEEE. The CDR3 sequence: CASSLQGYSYEQYF. The DNA for the CDR3 is TGTGCCAGCAGCTTGCAGGGATACTCCTACGAGCAGTACTTC.

As concerns this clone: Other DNA variants within this sample encode the same CDR3. The gene calls are TRBV5-1 and TRBJ2-7; 7 nucleotides align to TRBD2. Germline V lookup: CDR1 SGHRS, CDR2 YFSETQ. The CDR3 consists of 14 residues. V lost 0 bases and J lost 3; bases outside the gene matches: 3. Here the CDR3 DNA reads TGCGCCAGCAGCTTGGATGGCGGGAGCTACGAGCAGTACTTC. It specifies CASSLDGGSYEQYF.

V is TRBV27 and J is TRBJ1-5, with TRBD1 identical over 7 bases. Trimming cost V 9 bases and J 6 bases; bases outside gene matches: 14. The V gene's germline CDR1 is MNHEY and CDR2 SMNVEV (reference sequence). The CDR3 covers 15 residues. For the CDR3, the DNA is TGTGCCAGACGAACTCTTGACAGGGATGGTCAGCCCCAGCATTTT. This gives the protein CARRTLDRDGQPQHF.

The chain uses TRBV25-1 and TRBJ1-2, with D unresolved. The CDR3 has 13 residues. Germline CDR1 reads MGHDK; CDR2 reads SYGVNS. V lost 4 bases and J 0 bases, leaving 6 bases between the germline ends. DNA of the CDR3: TGTGCCAGCAGTGCAGGTCCTAACTATGGCTACACCTTC. It specifies CASSAGPNYGYTF.

This clone was seen only a few times. This chain joins TRBV25-1 and TRBJ1-1, with 8 bases that match TRBD1. The germline V gene has CDR1 MGHDK and CDR2 SYGVNS. The V and J ends lost 4 bases and 7 bases, in that order; junction bases with no gene match: 5. The CDR3 sequence is 13 residues long. The chain's CDR3 is CASSVPGQVEAFF. The CDR3 bases are TGTGCCAGCAGTGTCCCGGGACAGGTTGAAGCTTTCTTT.

The chain links TRBV4-1 to TRBJ2-3, with 11 positions matching TRBD2. The CDR3 sequence is 17 residues long. The germline V gene encodes CDR1 MGHRA and CDR2 YSYEKL. V was clipped by 3 bases and J by 0 bases; unmatched bases: 5. CDR3 bases: TGCGCCAGCAGCCAGGAAAGACTAGCGGGAAGCACAGATACGCAGTATTTT. Translating it yields CASSQERLAGSTDTQYF.

This clone was picked up a small number of times. This chain uses TRBV18 with TRBJ1-5; the D is unclear. This CDR3 has 16 amino acids. The V gene lost 3 bases and the J gene lost 5 bases, with 17 bases spanning the gap. From germline, CDR1 is KGHSH and CDR2 LQKENI. Here the CDR3 DNA reads TGTGCCAGCTCACCCAACCGGGATACAGCACATCAGCCCCAGCATTTT. It yields the protein CASSPNRDTAHQPQHF. Filled out from reference TRBV18 and TRBJ1-5, the complete variable domain reads NAGVMQNPRHLVRRRGQEARLRCSPMKGHSHVYWYRQLPEEGLKFMVYLQKENIIDESGMPKERFSAEFPKEGPSILRIQQVVRGDSAAYFCASSPNRDTAHQPQHFGDGTRLSIL.

The chain joins TRBV7-8 to TRBJ1-3; TRBD1 matches 9 bases. From germline, CDR1 is SGHVS and CDR2 FQNEAQ. V shed 5 bases and J 1 base; nucleotides not matched to a gene: 3. CDR3 size: 15 residues. The CDR3, as DNA: TGTGCCAGCAGCCCAGGGACAGGGTCTGGAAACACCATATATTTT. Its protein product is CASSPGTGSGNTIYF.

The rearrangement uses TRBV27 and TRBJ1-5; 8 bases map to TRBD1. With V trimmed by 6 bases and J by 3 bases, 13 bases remained unmatched. The germline V gene encodes CDR1 MNHEY and CDR2 SMNVEV (reference sequence). The CDR3 totals 17 residues. CDR3 residues: CASSLQGGQTNNQPQHF. The CDR3 DNA is TGTGCCAGCAGCTTACAGGGGGGCCAGACAAACAATCAGCCCCAGCATTTT.

The chain couples TRBV6-1 to TRBJ2-1; TRBD2 is a possible D gene (6 bases). The germline V and J ends were trimmed by 3 bases and 9 bases, with 27 bases remaining between them. The CDR3 covers 18 residues. Per the germline V gene, CDR1 is MNHNS and CDR2 is SASEGT. The DNA of the CDR3 is TGTGCCAGCAGTGACGGCGCGGGGTCCCTCCCTCCCCCCCCTGAGCAGTTCTTC. It yields the protein CASSDGAGSLPPPPEQFF.

The rearrangement joins TRBV5-1 to TRBJ1-2, with 8 nucleotides matching TRBD1. In germline, CDR1 is SGHRS, CDR2 YFSETQ. The CDR3 loop spans 16 amino acids. V shed 3 bases, J shed 4 bases, and the junction held 11 bases outside the gene matches. The CDR3 spells CASSSFGTGSSYGYTF. The CDR3 coding sequence is TGCGCCAGCAGCTCATTCGGGACAGGTTCGTCCTATGGCTACACCTTC.

The chain joins TRBV2 to TRBJ1-2; 8 bases align to TRBD1. CDR1 and CDR2 (germline): SNHLY, FYNNEI. The length of the CDR3 is 12 residues. V was pared by 9 bases and J by 8 bases, with 8 bases of the junction left unmatched. The CDR3 sequence: CARGDRGGGYTF. CDR3 bases: TGTGCCAGAGGAGACAGGGGTGGGGGCTACACCTTC.

This chain links TRBV9 with TRBJ1-2; no clear D gene. The V gene lost 3 bases and the J gene lost 5 bases, with 8 bases spanning the gap. This CDR3 has 12 residues. Per germline, CDR1 SGDLS and CDR2 YYNGEE. CDR3 bases: TGTGCCAGCAGCGCCTTAGAATATGGCTACACCTTC. Translating gives CASSALEYGYTF. The entire variable domain, with the rest obtained from reference TRBV9 and TRBJ1-2, is as follows: DSGVTQTPKHLITATGQRVTLRCSPRSGDLSVYWYQQSLDQGLQFLIQYYNGEERAKGNILERFSAQQFPDLHSELNLSSLELGDSALYFCASSALEYGYTFGSGTRLTVV.

With regard to this clone: Other nucleotide sequences in the sample specify the same CDR3. This chain uses TRBV7-2 with TRBJ2-6; a possible D gene is TRBD1 (5 bases). The CDR3 sequence is 15 residues long. Trimming pared 5 bases from V and 0 bases from J, leaving 8 bases between. CDR1 SGHTA and CDR2 FQGNSA come from the germline V gene. The CDR3 DNA follows: TGTGCCAGCAGCCATAGGGGCTCTGGGGCCAACGTCCTGACTTTC. It yields the protein CASSHRGSGANVLTF.

The V gene is TRBV18, the J gene TRBJ2-3, with 9 nucleotides matching TRBD1. The trim removed 1 base at V and 0 bases at J, leaving 11 bases unmatched. Germline V lookup: CDR1 KGHSH, CDR2 LQKENI. The CDR3 covers 19 residues. CDR3 protein: CASSPQSDRGRGSTDTQYF. The CDR3 nucleotides read TGTGCCAGCTCACCACAATCGGACAGGGGACGGGGTAGCACAGATACGCAGTATTTT.

V usage is TRBV27 and J usage is TRBJ2-1; D unclear. The V end was cut by 2 bases, the J end by 8 bases, with 10 bases between. The CDR3 loop spans 13 amino acids. From germline, CDR1 is MNHEY and CDR2 SMNVEV (reference sequence). In DNA, the CDR3 is TGTGCCAGCAGTTTAGGCAGGTTCGATGAGCAGTTCTTC. This encodes CASSLGRFDEQFF.

V gene TRBV4-2 combines with J gene TRBJ1-1; 7 nucleotides agree with TRBD1. V dropped 1 base and J dropped 4; count of bases not matched to a gene: 9. The CDR3 extends over 16 amino acids. Germline V CDR1 and CDR2: LGHNA, YNFKEQ. The CDR3 nucleotides read TGTGCCAGCAGCCAAGCGTTTGAGGGGGCGATCACTGAAGCTTTCTTT. Its protein is CASSQAFEGAITEAFF.

The V and J genes are TRBV18 and TRBJ1-1; D is perhaps TRBD1 (6 bases). V was pared by 2 bases and J by 1 base, with 20 bases between. The CDR3 consists of 18 residues. Per germline, CDR1 KGHSH and CDR2 LQKENI. The CDR3 region has the DNA TGTGCCAGCTCACCAACGGGGAGATCCAACAGGGCGAACACTGAAGCTTTCTTT. Amino acids: CASSPTGRSNRANTEAFF.